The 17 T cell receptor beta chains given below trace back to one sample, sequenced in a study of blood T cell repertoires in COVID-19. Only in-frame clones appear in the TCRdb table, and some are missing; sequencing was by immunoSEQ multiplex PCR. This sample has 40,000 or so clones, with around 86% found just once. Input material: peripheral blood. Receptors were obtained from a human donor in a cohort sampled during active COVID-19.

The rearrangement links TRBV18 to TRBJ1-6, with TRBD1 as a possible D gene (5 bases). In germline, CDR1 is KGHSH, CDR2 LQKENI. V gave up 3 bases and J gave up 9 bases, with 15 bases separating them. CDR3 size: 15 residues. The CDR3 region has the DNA TGTGCCAGCTCACCCCCGGGACTGGTTTTTTCACCCCTCCACTTT. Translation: CASSPPGLVFSPLHF.

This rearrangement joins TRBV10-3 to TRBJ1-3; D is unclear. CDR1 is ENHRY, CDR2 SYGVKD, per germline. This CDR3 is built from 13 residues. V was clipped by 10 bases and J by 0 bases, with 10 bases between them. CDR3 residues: CATEGVSGNTIYF. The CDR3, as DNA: TGTGCCACCGAGGGAGTCTCTGGAAACACCATATATTTT.

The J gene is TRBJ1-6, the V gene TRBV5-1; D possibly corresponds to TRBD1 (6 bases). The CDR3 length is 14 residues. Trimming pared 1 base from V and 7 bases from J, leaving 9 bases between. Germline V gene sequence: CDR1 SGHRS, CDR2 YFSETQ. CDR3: CASSLQGTNSPLHF. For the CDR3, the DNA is TGCGCCAGCAGCTTGCAGGGGACCAATTCACCCCTCCACTTT.

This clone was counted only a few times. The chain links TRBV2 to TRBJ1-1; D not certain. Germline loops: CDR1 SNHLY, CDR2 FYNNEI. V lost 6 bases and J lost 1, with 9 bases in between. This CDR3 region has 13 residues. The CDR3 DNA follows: TGTGCCAGCAGGCGTACAGAGAACACTGAAGCTTTCTTT. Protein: CASRRTENTEAFF.

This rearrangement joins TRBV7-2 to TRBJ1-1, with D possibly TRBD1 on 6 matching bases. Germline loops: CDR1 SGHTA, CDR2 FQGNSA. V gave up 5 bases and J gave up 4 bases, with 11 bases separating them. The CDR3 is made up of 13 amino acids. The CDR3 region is CASSRQASTEAFF. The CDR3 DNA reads TGTGCCAGCAGCCGACAGGCCTCCACTGAAGCTTTCTTT.

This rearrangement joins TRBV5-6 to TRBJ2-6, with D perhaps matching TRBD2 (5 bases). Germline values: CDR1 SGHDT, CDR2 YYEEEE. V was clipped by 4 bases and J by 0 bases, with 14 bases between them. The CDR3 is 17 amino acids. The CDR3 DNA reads TGTGCCAGCAGCCAGGACTTTTCCTACTCTGGGGCCAACGTCCTGACTTTC. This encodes CASSQDFSYSGANVLTF. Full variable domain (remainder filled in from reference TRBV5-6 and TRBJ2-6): DAGVTQSPTHLIKTRGQQVTLRCSPKSGHDTVSWYQQALGQGPQFIFQYYEEEERQRGNFPDRFSGHQFPNYSSELNVNALLLGDSALYLCASSQDFSYSGANVLTFGAGSRLTVL.

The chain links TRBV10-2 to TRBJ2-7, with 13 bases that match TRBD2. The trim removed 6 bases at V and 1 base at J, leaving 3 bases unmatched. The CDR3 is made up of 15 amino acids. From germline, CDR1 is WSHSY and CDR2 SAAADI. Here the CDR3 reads CASSALAGGSYEQYF. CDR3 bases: TGCGCCAGCAGCGCACTAGCGGGGGGGTCCTACGAGCAGTACTTC.

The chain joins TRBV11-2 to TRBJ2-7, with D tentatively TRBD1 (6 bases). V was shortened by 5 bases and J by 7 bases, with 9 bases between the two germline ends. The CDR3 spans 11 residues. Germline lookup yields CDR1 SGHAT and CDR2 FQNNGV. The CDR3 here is CASSLRGEQYF. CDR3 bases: TGTGCCAGCAGCCTTAGGGGGGAGCAGTACTTC.

CDR3 residues: CASSILGEGTEAFF. The CDR3 region has the DNA TGTGCCAGTAGTATCTTAGGTGAGGGAACTGAAGCTTTCTTT. The rearrangement links TRBV19 to TRBJ1-1, with D unclear. The CDR3 is made up of 14 amino acids. The V and J ends lost 3 bases and 5 bases respectively, with 13 bases between them. The germline gives CDR1 LNHDA, CDR2 SQIVND (reference sequence).

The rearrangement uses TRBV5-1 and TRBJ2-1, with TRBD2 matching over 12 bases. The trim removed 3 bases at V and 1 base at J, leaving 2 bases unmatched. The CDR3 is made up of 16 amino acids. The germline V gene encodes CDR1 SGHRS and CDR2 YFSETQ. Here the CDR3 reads CASSSTSGGSYNEQFF. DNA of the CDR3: TGCGCCAGCAGCTCCACTAGCGGGGGGTCCTACAATGAGCAGTTCTTC.

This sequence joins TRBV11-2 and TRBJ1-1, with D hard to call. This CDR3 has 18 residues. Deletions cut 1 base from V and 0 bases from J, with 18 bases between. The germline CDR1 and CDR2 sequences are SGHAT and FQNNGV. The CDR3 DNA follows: TGTGCCAGCAGCTTAGTGAGGGAGTCTCTGTTCATGAACACTGAAGCTTTCTTT. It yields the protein CASSLVRESLFMNTEAFF.

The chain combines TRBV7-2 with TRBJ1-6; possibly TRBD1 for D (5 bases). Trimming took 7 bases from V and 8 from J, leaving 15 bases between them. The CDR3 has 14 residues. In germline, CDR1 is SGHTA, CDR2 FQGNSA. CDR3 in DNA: TGTGCCAGCATCCTTAATACAGGCTATTCACCCCTCCACTTT. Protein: CASILNTGYSPLHF.

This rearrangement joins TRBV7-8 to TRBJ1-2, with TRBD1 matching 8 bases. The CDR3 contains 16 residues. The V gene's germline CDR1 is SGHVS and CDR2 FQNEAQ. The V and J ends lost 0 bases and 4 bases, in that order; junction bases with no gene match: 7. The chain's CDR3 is CASSLAGTGGFYGYTF. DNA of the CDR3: TGTGCCAGCAGCTTAGCGGGGACAGGAGGCTTCTATGGCTACACCTTC.

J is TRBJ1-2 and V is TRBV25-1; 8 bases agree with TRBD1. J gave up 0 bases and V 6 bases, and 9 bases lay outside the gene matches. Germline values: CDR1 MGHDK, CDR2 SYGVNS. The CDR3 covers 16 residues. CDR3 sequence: CASRGLKDRANYGYTF. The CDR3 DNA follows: TGTGCCAGCAGGGGGTTAAAGGACAGGGCTAACTATGGCTACACCTTC.

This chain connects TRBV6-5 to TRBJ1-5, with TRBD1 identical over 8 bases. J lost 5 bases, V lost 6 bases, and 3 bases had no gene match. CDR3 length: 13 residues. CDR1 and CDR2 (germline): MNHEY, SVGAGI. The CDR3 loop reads CASSQGAYQPQHF. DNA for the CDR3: TGTGCCAGCAGCCAGGGGGCGTATCAGCCCCAGCATTTT.

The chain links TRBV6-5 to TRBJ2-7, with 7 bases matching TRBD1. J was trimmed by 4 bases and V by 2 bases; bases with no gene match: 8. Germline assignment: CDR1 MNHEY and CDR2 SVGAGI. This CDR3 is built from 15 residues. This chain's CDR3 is CASSYHRDSKYEQYF. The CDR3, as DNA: TGTGCCAGCAGTTACCATCGGGACAGTAAGTACGAGCAGTACTTC.

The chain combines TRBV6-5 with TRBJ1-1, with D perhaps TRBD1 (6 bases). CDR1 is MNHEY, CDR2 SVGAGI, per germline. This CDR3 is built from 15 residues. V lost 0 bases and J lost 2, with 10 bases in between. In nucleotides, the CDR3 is TGTGCCAGCAGTTACTCTAGGGGGAGAAACACTGAAGCTTTCTTT. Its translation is CASSYSRGRNTEAFF.